This T cell receptor beta chain derives from a study of T cells in Graves' hyperthyroidism and ophthalmopathy. Amplification of TCR beta CDR3 regions used RNA as the template. With the HTBI primer set, the TCR CDR3 went through a first round of RT-PCR. TCRdb independently ran MiXCR on the multiplex PCR reads; one entry per CDR3 protein. The table includes about 840,000 distinct CDR3 sequences, about two fifths detected once. In this sample, this clonotype turned up many times. With 4 bases clipped from V and 3 bases from J, the junction kept 5 bases outside the gene matches. Per germline, CDR1 SGHTA and CDR2 FQGNSA. This CDR3 spans 14 amino acids. Patients between 18 and 65 years old had hyperthyroidism, newly diagnosed and lasting under 2 months.

The sample taken for sequencing was blood. The sequence was obtained from a man aged 18 to 35 with Graves' hyperthyroidism. The chain has TRBV7-2 and TRBJ2-7; 8 positions match TRBD1. The CDR3 DNA reads TGTGCCAGCAGCTCCGGGACAGGACTCTACGAGCAGTACTTC. It codes for CASSSGTGLYEQYF.